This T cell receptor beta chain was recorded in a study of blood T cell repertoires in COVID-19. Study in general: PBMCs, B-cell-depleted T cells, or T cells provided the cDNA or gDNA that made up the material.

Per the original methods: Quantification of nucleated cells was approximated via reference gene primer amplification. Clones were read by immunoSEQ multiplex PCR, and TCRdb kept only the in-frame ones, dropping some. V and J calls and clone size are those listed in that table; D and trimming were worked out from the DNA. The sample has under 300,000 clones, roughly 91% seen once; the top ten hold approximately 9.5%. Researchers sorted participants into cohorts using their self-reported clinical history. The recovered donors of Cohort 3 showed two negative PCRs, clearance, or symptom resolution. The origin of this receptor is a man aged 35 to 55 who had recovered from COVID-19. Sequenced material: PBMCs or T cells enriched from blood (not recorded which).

CDR3 DNA sequence: TGTGCCACCCGACGGGACCAAGAGACCCAGTACTTC. Its translation is CATRRDQETQYF. The rearrangement links TRBV2 to TRBJ2-5; D is undetermined. CDR1 is SNHLY and CDR2 is FYNNEI in the germline V gene. The CDR3 runs 12 residues. The V end lost 10 bases, the J end lost 0 bases, and 9 bases lay between the germline ends.